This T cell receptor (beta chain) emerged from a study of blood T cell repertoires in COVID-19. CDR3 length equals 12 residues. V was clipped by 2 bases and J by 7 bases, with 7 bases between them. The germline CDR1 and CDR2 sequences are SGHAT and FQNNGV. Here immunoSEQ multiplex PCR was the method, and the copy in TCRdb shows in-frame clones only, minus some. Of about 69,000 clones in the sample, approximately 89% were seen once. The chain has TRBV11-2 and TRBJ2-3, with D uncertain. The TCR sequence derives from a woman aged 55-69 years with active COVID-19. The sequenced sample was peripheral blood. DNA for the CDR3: TGTGCCAGCAGCTTATTTATCTATACGCAGTATTTT. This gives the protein CASSLFIYTQYF.